A selection of T cell receptor beta chains follows, all from one sample in a study of PD-1 blockade in classical Hodgkin lymphoma. The data were produced by immunoSEQ multiplex PCR, yet TCRdb's version contains in-frame clones alone and is incomplete. The sample contains about 3,100 clones, 84% of which appear only once. Input material: CD4+ T cells from blood. These receptors were collected from a human donor with classical Hodgkin lymphoma. Both conserved end residues are part of each CDR3. A D gene is named only where the DNA matches it firmly. The size of a clone is reported for some rows only, either as once, few or many, or as a class for expanded clones.

D gene	V gene	clone size	J gene	CDR3 protein	CDR3 DNA
NA	TRBV7-9	few	TRBJ1-1	CASSPQGLTEAFF	TGTGCCAGCAGCCCCCAGGGATTGACTGAAGCTTTCTTT
TRBD2	TRBV14	NA	TRBJ2-5	CASSPGLAGMGTQYF	TGTGCCAGCAGCCCGGGACTAGCGGGAATGGGGACCCAGTACTTC
NA	TRBV10-3	NA	TRBJ2-1	CAITRGTATDYNEQFF	TGTGCCATCACCCGGGGGACAGCTACTGATTACAATGAGCAGTTCTTC
TRBD1	TRBV7-8	once	TRBJ2-5	CASSLADRGGTQYF	TGTGCCAGCAGCTTAGCTGACAGGGGAGGGACCCAGTACTTC
TRBD1	TRBV25-1	once	TRBJ1-4	CATKGQGKEKLFF	TGTGCCACCAAGGGACAGGGCAAGGAAAAACTGTTTTTT
TRBD2	TRBV5-1	once	TRBJ2-2	CASSKGLAGGNTGELFF	TGCGCCAGCAGCAAGGGACTAGCGGGAGGTAACACCGGGGAGCTGTTTTTT
NA	TRBV7-6	NA	TRBJ2-6	CASSGIRDLTKSGQRLTF	TGTGCCAGCAGCGGGATACGTGATCTCACAAAGTCGGGCCAACGCCTGACTTTC
NA	TRBV7-9	NA	TRBJ2-2	CASSLGGRTGELFF	TGTGCCAGCAGCCTAGGGGGGCGGACCGGGGAGCTGTTTTTT
TRBD1	TRBV5-4	NA	TRBJ1-1	CASSNPGQGQAFF	TGTGCCAGCAGCAATCCGGGACAGGGGCAAGCTTTCTTT
NA	TRBV7-3	NA	TRBJ2-5	CASSLTSGSETQYF	TGTGCCAGCAGCTTAACGAGCGGGTCCGAGACCCAGTACTTC
NA	TRBV10-3	once	TRBJ2-3	CATGTYQSTDTQYF	TGTGCCACCGGGACTTATCAAAGCACAGATACGCAGTATTTT
NA	TRBV6-5	few	TRBJ1-2	CASKKAGFNYGYTF	TGTGCCAGCAAAAAGGCGGGATTTAACTATGGCTACACCTTC
NA	TRBV4-2	NA	TRBJ2-3	CASSQEYSGADTQYF	TGTGCCAGCAGCCAAGAGTATTCGGGGGCAGATACGCAGTATTTT
NA	TRBV5-1	NA	TRBJ2-7	CASSLTVQGEQYF	TGCGCCAGCAGCTTGACGGTGCAGGGCGAGCAGTACTTC
TRBD1	TRBV2	few	TRBJ2-5	CASSPGTGGETQYF	TGTGCCAGCAGTCCGGGGACAGGTGGGGAGACCCAGTACTTC
NA	TRBV27	NA	TRBJ2-3	CASSSDREADTQYF	TGTGCCAGCAGTTCAGACAGGGAGGCAGATACGCAGTATTTT
NA	TRBV2	NA	TRBJ2-5	CASSDDLQETQYF	TGTGCCAGCAGTGACGACTTGCAAGAGACCCAGTACTTC
NA	TRBV2	NA	TRBJ2-3	CASSEIRSTDTQYF	TGTGCCAGCAGTGAGATTCGTAGCACAGATACGCAGTATTTT
TRBD2	TRBV19	once	TRBJ2-6	CAVSGGPRSSGANVLTF	TGTGCCGTATCGGGGGGGCCTAGGAGCTCTGGGGCCAACGTCCTGACTTTC
NA	TRBV18	NA	TRBJ2-6	CASSPESSGANVLTF	TGTGCCAGCTCCCCAGAAAGCTCTGGGGCCAACGTCCTGACTTTC
TRBD1	TRBV7-9	NA	TRBJ2-6	CASSLGQGVSGANVLTF	TGTGCCAGCAGCTTGGGACAGGGGGTCTCTGGGGCCAACGTCCTGACTTTC
NA	TRBV5-1	NA	TRBJ2-1	CASSFGGLRVF	TGCGCCAGCAGCTTCGGGGGCCTACGGGTCTTC
NA	TRBV29-1	NA	TRBJ2-2	CSVSHARTGELFF	TGCAGCGTTTCCCATGCTCGAACCGGGGAGCTGTTTTTT
TRBD2	TRBV6-9	NA	TRBJ2-5	CASSYPGLGETQYF	TGTGCCAGCAGTTACCCGGGACTAGGAGAGACCCAGTACTTC
NA	TRBV29-1	NA	TRBJ2-7	CSVVTLGQQYF	TGCAGCGTTGTGACCTTGGGGCAGCAGTACTTC
TRBD1	TRBV5-4	NA	TRBJ2-7	CASSLRTGLSYEQYF	TGTGCCAGCAGCCTCCGGACAGGACTCTCCTACGAGCAGTACTTC